These T cell receptor beta chains were read from a single sample in a study of cytomegalovirus exposure and HLA in healthy donors. TCRdb's copy holds only in-frame clones and misses some; the assay was immunoSEQ multiplex PCR. The data hold 82,000 or so clones, with 95% observed a single time. Material: PBMCs. These TCRs come from a woman between 18 and 30 years old in good health and CMV-seronegative. Each CDR3 is given with its conserved first and last residue. D genes are given only for firm matches. For some rows the clone size is stated as once, few or many, or as a class when expanded; others skip it.

TRBV9	TRBJ2-3	15	NA	NA	TGTGCCAGCAGCGTACAGGGATGGCAAAAGGATACGCAGTATTTT	CASSVQGWQKDTQYF
TRBV5-4	TRBJ2-1	13	TRBD2	once	TGTGCCAGCTCTAGCGGAAAGGATAATGAGCAGTTCTTC	CASSSGKDNEQFF
TRBV11-2	TRBJ2-1	17	NA	NA	TGTGCCAGCAGCTTCGAATGGGTTCGACAGCCCTACAATGAGCAGTTCTTC	CASSFEWVRQPYNEQFF
TRBV5-5	TRBJ1-1	14	NA	NA	TGTGCCAGCAGCTTGGGACAGGTGAACACTGAAGCTTTCTTT	CASSLGQVNTEAFF
TRBV30	TRBJ1-4	14	NA	few	TGTGCCTGGAGTACAGTTGCAACTAATGAAAAACTGTTTTTT	CAWSTVATNEKLFF
TRBV19	TRBJ2-1	12	NA	once	TGTGCCAGTAGTATCCTAGTGGGTGAGCAGTTCTTC	CASSILVGEQFF
TRBV7-2	TRBJ1-4	12	NA	NA	TGTGCCAGCAGCTCCCCGGGGGAAAAACTGTTTTTT	CASSSPGEKLFF
TRBV5-1	TRBJ2-1	17	NA	NA	TGCGCCAGCAGCTTGGGCGTAGCGAGGCCGTCCTACAATGAGCAGTTCTTC	CASSLGVARPSYNEQFF
TRBV28	TRBJ1-4	16	TRBD1	NA	TGTGCCAGCAGTTTATGGGTCGGGACAGGGGCCGAAAAACTGTTTTTT	CASSLWVGTGAEKLFF
TRBV6-1	TRBJ2-3	15	TRBD2	NA	TGTGCCGGAGGGACTAGCGGGCGGCGCACAGATACGCAGTATTTT	CAGGTSGRRTDTQYF
TRBV7-2	TRBJ1-2	14	NA	NA	TGTGCCAGCAGCTTAGGGTCCCGGGGGGGTGGCTACACCTTC	CASSLGSRGGGYTF
TRBV30	TRBJ2-3	12	NA	NA	TGTGCCTGGAATCTACTCACAGATACGCAGTATTTT	CAWNLLTDTQYF
TRBV5-6	TRBJ1-5	15	TRBD1	NA	TGTGCCAGCAGCCTGTGGACAGGGTCAGGTCAGCCCCAGCATTTT	CASSLWTGSGQPQHF
TRBV7-2	TRBJ2-5	13	NA	NA	TGTGCCAGCAGCTTGCGGAGCCAAGAGACCCAGTACTTC	CASSLRSQETQYF
TRBV19	TRBJ2-6	14	NA	NA	TGTGCCAGTCGAGACTGGTCTGGGGCCAACGTCCTGATTTTC	CASRDWSGANVLIF
TRBV29-1	TRBJ2-7	12	NA	NA	TGCAGGCCTGGTCACGGAGACTACGAGCAGTACTTC	CRPGHGDYEQYF
TRBV9	TRBJ2-5	15	TRBD1	NA	TGTGCCAGCAGCGCGACAGGGGGCTCGAGGGAGACCCAGTACTTC	CASSATGGSRETQYF
TRBV11-2	TRBJ2-3	14	NA	NA	TGTGCCAGCAGCAGGGGGGGGAGCACAGATACGCAGTATTTT	CASSRGGSTDTQYF
TRBV5-1	TRBJ2-1	15	TRBD2	NA	TGCGCCAGCAGCATCACTAGCGGGAGATATAATGAGCAGTTCTTC	CASSITSGRYNEQFF
TRBV5-1	TRBJ2-7	14	NA	NA	TGCGCCAGCGGTCAGGGACACCACTCCTACGAGCAGTACTTC	CASGQGHHSYEQYF
TRBV5-6	TRBJ1-3	15	NA	NA	TGTGCCAGCAGCTTGGATGTCGCAGGTTGGGACACCATATATTTT	CASSLDVAGWDTIYF
TRBV4-3	TRBJ1-2	15	NA	once	TGCGCCAGCAGCCAAGGTGAGGGATCTAACTATGGCTACACCTTC	CASSQGEGSNYGYTF
TRBV6-1	TRBJ2-7	16	NA	few	TGTGCCAGCAGTGAAGCCCCACCCGGTGTTCTCTACGAGCAGTACTTC	CASSEAPPGVLYEQYF
TRBV9	TRBJ2-7	14	TRBD2	NA	TGTGCCAGCAGCGTAGGCGGGAGTAATCCCGAGCAGTACTTC	CASSVGGSNPEQYF
TRBV30	TRBJ2-7	15	TRBD2	NA	TGTGCCTGGAGTCCGCGGGGGTCCATCTCCTACGAGCAGTACTTC	CAWSPRGSISYEQYF
TRBV6-4	TRBJ2-1	16	TRBD2	NA	TGTGCCAGCAGTGACTCGGGGACTAGCGGGAGGAATGAGCAGTTCTTC	CASSDSGTSGRNEQFF
TRBV27	TRBJ1-1	15	NA	NA	TGTGCCAGCAGTGCTTCTCATGGCAGGGGCACTGAAGCTTTCTTT	CASSASHGRGTEAFF
TRBV27	TRBJ2-3	15	TRBD2	NA	TGTGCCAGCAGTTTAAGGGTAGCGGGACTAGATACGCAGTATTTT	CASSLRVAGLDTQYF
TRBV2	TRBJ2-1	15	NA	NA	TGTGCCAGCGGGGCTACCGGGACTTTCTACAATGAGCAGTTCTTC	CASGATGTFYNEQFF